This is a list of T cell receptor beta chains from one sample in a study of OX40 agonist ivuxolimab in advanced cancers. The repertoire was sequenced with immunoSEQ multiplex PCR; TCRdb's copy has only in-frame clones and lacks some. The data contain tens of thousands of clones, more than 85% of them seen just once; the ten biggest clones take up around a third. Sequenced material: CD4+ or CD8+ T cells sorted from blood, taken in a trial of the OX40 agonist ivuxolimab. These receptors were obtained from an adult with an advanced solid tumor such as melanoma, head and neck, liver or kidney cancer. CDR3s include the opening cysteine and the closing phenylalanine or tryptophan. D genes are given only for firm matches. Clone size appears in some rows only: once, few, many, or a class for an expanded clone.

NA,TRBV29-1,TRBJ2-1,TRBD2,TGCAGCGTTGAAGATGGGGGACTAGCGGGATATGAGCAGTTCTTC,CSVEDGGLAGYEQFF
once,TRBV5-5,TRBJ1-6,NA,TGTGCCAGCAGCTTGGGCCGGACAACACCCCTCCACTTT,CASSLGRTTPLHF
NA,TRBV19,TRBJ2-1,NA,TGTGCCAGTAGGTCAGGGTACAATGAGCAGTTCTTC,CASRSGYNEQFF
NA,TRBV12-2,TRBJ2-5,NA,TGTGCAAGTCGCAAAGGATGGGGGCCCGAGACCCAGTACTTC,CASRKGWGPETQYF
NA,TRBV6-1,TRBJ1-2,NA,TGTGCCAGCAGTGAAAATGGGGGCAGGAACTATGGCTACACCTTC,CASSENGGRNYGYTF
NA,TRBV9,TRBJ2-5,NA,TGTGCCAGCAGCGTAGGTTCGGATCAAGAGACCCAGTACTTC,CASSVGSDQETQYF
NA,TRBV10-2,TRBJ2-1,NA,TGCGCCAGCAGTGACCCCGACTTAGAGCAGTTCTTC,CASSDPDLEQFF
NA,TRBV7-6,TRBJ2-1,NA,TGTGCCAGCAGCTACCTTACACCCAATGAGCAGTTCTTC,CASSYLTPNEQFF
NA,TRBV5-4,TRBJ2-7,TRBD2,TGTGCCAGCAGCTTAGGACTAGCGGGGTCCTACGAGCAGTACTTC,CASSLGLAGSYEQYF
few,TRBV9,TRBJ1-1,NA,TGTGCCAGCAGCGTAGAAGGACATTGGACTGAAGCTTTCTTT,CASSVEGHWTEAFF
NA,TRBV5-6,TRBJ1-1,TRBD1,TGTGCCAGCAGCTTGAAGGCGAGGGTCAGGGGGCCTCTGAACACTGAAGCTTTCTTT,CASSLKARVRGPLNTEAFF
NA,TRBV5-1,TRBJ2-3,NA,TGCGCCAGCAGGAAGGGGGACACCAGCACAGATACGCAGTATTTT,CASRKGDTSTDTQYF
NA,TRBV27,TRBJ1-6,TRBD1,TGTGCCAGCAGCCTTATAGGACAGGGAGCCTATAATTCACCCCTCCACTTT,CASSLIGQGAYNSPLHF
NA,TRBV27,TRBJ2-5,TRBD1,TGTGCCAGCAGATACAGGGGACAAGAGACCCAGTACTTC,CASRYRGQETQYF
once,TRBV27,TRBJ2-4,NA,TGTGCCAGCAGTTTATCAACAAAAAACATTCAGTACTTC,CASSLSTKNIQYF
NA,TRBV19,TRBJ2-1,TRBD2,TGTGCCAGTTTAAATTCAGCGGGAGGGCCTAGCTCCTACAATGAGCAGTTCTTC,CASLNSAGGPSSYNEQFF
NA,TRBV6-5,TRBJ2-5,NA,TGTGCCAGCACCTTTGGGGGGACCCAGTACTTC,CASTFGGTQYF
NA,TRBV6-5,TRBJ2-1,NA,TGTGCCAGCAGTTACGGGGCCCCGAATGAGCAGTTCTTC,CASSYGAPNEQFF
NA,TRBV5-1,TRBJ1-6,NA,TGCGCCAGCAGCCTTGGGGGAGCCTCCTATAATTCACCCCTCCACTTT,CASSLGGASYNSPLHF
once,TRBV27,TRBJ1-1,NA,TGTGCCAGCATTGGAGGGGACACTGAAGCTTTCTTT,CASIGGDTEAFF
NA,TRBV5-1,TRBJ1-4,NA,TGCGCCAGCAGCCCAACTCCAGCGGGCGAGGGAAGAGAAAAACTGTTTTTT,CASSPTPAGEGREKLFF
NA,TRBV7-9,TRBJ1-1,NA,TGTGCCAGCAGCTTAGGACAGAACTGGGGGACTGAAGCTTTCTTT,CASSLGQNWGTEAFF
once,TRBV7-9,TRBJ1-4,NA,TGTGCCAGCAGCTTAGCCACAGATGAAAAACTGTTTTTT,CASSLATDEKLFF
NA,TRBV27,TRBJ2-7,NA,TGTGCCAGCAGTGTGCTAGGGTCCCGCGACGAGCAGTACTTC,CASSVLGSRDEQYF